This T cell receptor (beta chain) was identified during a study of tumor-infiltrating lymphocytes in primary liver carcinoma (dated by TCRdb to about 2017). For the wider study: Between late 2015 and early 2016, a few patients in China with histopathologically diagnosed primary liver carcinoma had surgical resection. Hepatocellular carcinoma (four) or combined HCC and intrahepatic cholangiocarcinoma (one) was present in the five patients, who were three men and two women aged 30 to 69 years. The tumors of the five patients were staged as T1-T3 N0M0, with maximum diameters ranging from roughly 4 to 10 cm. Each sample produced about 3.5 to 8 million productive TCRbeta reads, and read depth showed no significant difference between tissue types. Across five regions of each liver tumor, along with adjacent normal tissue and blood, the study brought together TCRbeta repertoire sequencing, expression microarrays and whole-exome sequencing. A total of some 35 specimens from 5 patients underwent TCRbeta repertoire sequencing, comprising about 25 tumor regions, 5 adjacent noncancerous liver tissues and 5 peripheral blood samples. Technical replicate repertoires showed high reproducibility, with mean shared-clone rates about 0.88 and correlation coefficients above 0.95.

Using a constant-region primer and ProtoScript II reverse transcriptase, TCRbeta-specific cDNA was reverse-transcribed from approximately 0.5 ug total RNA. TCRbeta libraries were built with three nested multiplex PCR rounds, a slightly modified ARM-PCR procedure. The first two PCR rounds used multiplex TRBV1-TRBV30 forward primers with a Cbeta reverse primer, each for approximately 11 cycles. A final 25-cycle PCR with Deep VentR polymerase added sample barcodes and Illumina adapters. Before sequencing, amplicons of 200-500 bp were purified from gel using a QIAquick gel extraction kit. The TCRbeta amplicons were sequenced with 250-bp paired-end reads on an Illumina HiSeq 2500. In the original analysis: Quality trimming of reads was performed with Trimmomatic v0.33, and paired reads were merged with FLASH v1.2.11 so that full CDR3 sequences could be recovered. MiGEC v1.2.1b assigned V, D and J germline segments to the rearranged TCRbeta sequences. Clonotype statistics and Shannon-Wiener diversity indices were calculated with VDJtools v1.0.0. Except for diversity analysis, only the 250 most abundant clonotypes of each sample were used in subsequent analyses to reduce sampling bias. TCRdb took the public reads, trimmed them with fastp at Q25, ran MiXCR for clone calling and kept in-frame beta chains. Every entry covers one CDR3 protein and lists the most common genes and DNA from its rows. It is TCRdb's table, rather than the study itself, that gives the V and J calls and clone size. For this sample the table gives over 250,000 distinct CDR3 sequences, of which roughly three fifths were detected only once. The ten largest account for 17% of the sample.

Details on this clonotype: Its antigen remains unidentified. Per-base qualities were not stored, and no clone one base away is much larger.

What the authors observed across the whole study: Because the samples were bulk and unsorted, CD4+ and CD8+ T cell repertoires could not be compared. Compared with blood, tumors had a significantly larger share of the repertoire taken up by the top 250 clones (p = 0.039). Consistent with antigen-driven expansion, pairs of tumor regions showed higher repertoire overlap (mean about 36%) than either tumor-adjacent pairs (roughly 17%) or tumor-blood pairs (around 15%). Because sequencing covered only the TCR beta chain and unpaired alpha chains were not captured, true repertoire diversity is likely underestimated. The study included only a few patients, and the authors note findings should be validated in a larger study.

From the cysteine through the phenylalanine, the CDR3 covers 16 amino acids. CDR3 DNA only is kept here, 48 bases in frame from base 1. The CDR1 and CDR2 encoded by the germline V gene are SGHDN and FVKESK. V and J are truncated by 4 bases and 1 base respectively, leaving an intervening sequence of 15 bases. TRIzol reagent was used to extract blood RNA from unsorted whole blood, while the DNeasy Blood & Tissue kit provided the germline DNA. At the time of sampling, the patients had chronic HBV infection and had not received any treatment. Roughly 4 milliliters of peripheral blood were collected into K2EDTA tubes before surgery.

The V gene is TRBV14 and the J gene is TRBJ2-3, with no confident D gene call. The receptor was derived from a woman between 25 and 40 years old with primary liver carcinoma and hepatitis B virus infection. The sequenced sample consisted of peripheral blood. The sequenced DNA is TGTGCCAGCAGCCTTTTGCAAAGTAAAGGCACAGATACGCAGTATTTT. This translates into CASSLLQSKGTDTQYF.